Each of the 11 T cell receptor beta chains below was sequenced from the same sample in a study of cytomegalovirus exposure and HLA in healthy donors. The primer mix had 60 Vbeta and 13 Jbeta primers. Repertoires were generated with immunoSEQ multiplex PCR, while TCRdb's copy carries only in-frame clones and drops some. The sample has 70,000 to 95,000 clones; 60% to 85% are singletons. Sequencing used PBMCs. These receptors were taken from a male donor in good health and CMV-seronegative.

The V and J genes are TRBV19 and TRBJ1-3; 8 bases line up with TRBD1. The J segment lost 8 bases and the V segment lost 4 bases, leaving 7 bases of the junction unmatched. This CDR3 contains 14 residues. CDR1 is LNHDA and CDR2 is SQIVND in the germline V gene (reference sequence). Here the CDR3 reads CASSTGQGGDTIYF. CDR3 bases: TGTGCCAGTAGTACCGGACAGGGTGGGGACACCATATATTTT.

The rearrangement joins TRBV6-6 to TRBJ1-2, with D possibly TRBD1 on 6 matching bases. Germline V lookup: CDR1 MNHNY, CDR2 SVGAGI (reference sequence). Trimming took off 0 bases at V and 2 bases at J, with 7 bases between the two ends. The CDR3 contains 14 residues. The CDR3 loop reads CASSYSDRNYGYTF. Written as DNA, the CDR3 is TGTGCCAGCAGTTACTCGGACAGAAACTATGGCTACACCTTC.

Here the CDR3 reads CASRQGAALGYTF. Here the CDR3 DNA reads TGTGCCAGCAGACAGGGGGCTGCTTTAGGCTACACCTTC. The V call is TRBV2, the J call TRBJ1-2, with TRBD1 matching 9 bases. J gave up 8 bases and V 6 bases, and 7 bases lay outside the gene matches. CDR3 length: 13 residues. CDR1 is SNHLY and CDR2 is FYNNEI in the germline V gene. The variable domain in full, completed from reference TRBV2 and TRBJ1-2, reads EPEVTQTPSHQVTQMGQEVILRCVPISNHLYFYWYRQILGQKVEFLVSFYNNEISEKSEIFDDQFSVERPDGSNFTLKIRSTKLEDSAMYFCASRQGAALGYTFGSGTRLTVV.

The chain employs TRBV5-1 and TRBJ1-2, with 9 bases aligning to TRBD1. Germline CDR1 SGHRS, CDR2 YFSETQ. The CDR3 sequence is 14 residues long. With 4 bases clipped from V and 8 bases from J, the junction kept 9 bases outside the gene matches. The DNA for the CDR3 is TGCGCCAGCAGCCCGGACAGGGGTTACGGGGGCTACACCTTC. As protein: CASSPDRGYGGYTF. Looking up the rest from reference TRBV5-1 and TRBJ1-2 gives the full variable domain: KAGVTQTPRYLIKTRGQQVTLSCSPISGHRSVSWYQQTPGQGLQFLFEYFSETQRNKGNFPGRFSGRQFSNSRSEMNVSTLELGDSALYLCASSPDRGYGGYTFGSGTRLTVV.

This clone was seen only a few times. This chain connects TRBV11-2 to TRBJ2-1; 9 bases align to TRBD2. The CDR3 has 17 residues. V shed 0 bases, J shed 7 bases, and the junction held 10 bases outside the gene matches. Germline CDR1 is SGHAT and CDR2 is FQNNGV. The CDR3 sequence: CASSLDHGSGSLNEQFF. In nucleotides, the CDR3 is TGTGCCAGCAGCTTAGATCATGGTAGCGGGAGTTTGAATGAGCAGTTCTTC.

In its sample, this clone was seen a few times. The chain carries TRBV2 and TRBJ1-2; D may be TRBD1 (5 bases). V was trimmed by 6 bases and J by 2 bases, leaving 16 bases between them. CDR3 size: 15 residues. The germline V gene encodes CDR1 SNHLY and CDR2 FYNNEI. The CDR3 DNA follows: TGTGCCAGCAGCCTTCCCGCAGGGTTGAACTATGGCTACACCTTC. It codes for CASSLPAGLNYGYTF.

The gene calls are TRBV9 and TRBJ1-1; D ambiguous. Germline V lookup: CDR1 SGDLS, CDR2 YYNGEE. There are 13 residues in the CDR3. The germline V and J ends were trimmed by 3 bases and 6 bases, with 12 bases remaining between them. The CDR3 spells CASSASFAAEAFF. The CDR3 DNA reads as TGTGCCAGCAGCGCCTCCTTTGCGGCTGAAGCTTTCTTT.

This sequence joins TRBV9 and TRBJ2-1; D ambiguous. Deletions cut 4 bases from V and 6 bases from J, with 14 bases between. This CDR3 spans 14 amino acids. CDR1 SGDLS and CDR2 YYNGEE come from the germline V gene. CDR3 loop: CASSPRFESNEQFF. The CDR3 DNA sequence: TGTGCCAGCAGCCCGCGGTTCGAGAGCAATGAGCAGTTCTTC.

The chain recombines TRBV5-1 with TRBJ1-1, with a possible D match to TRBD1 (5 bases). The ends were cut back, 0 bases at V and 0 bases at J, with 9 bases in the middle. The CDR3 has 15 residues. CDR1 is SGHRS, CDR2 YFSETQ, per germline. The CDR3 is CASSLGQHLNTEAFF. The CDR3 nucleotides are TGCGCCAGCAGCTTGGGACAGCACTTGAACACTGAAGCTTTCTTT.

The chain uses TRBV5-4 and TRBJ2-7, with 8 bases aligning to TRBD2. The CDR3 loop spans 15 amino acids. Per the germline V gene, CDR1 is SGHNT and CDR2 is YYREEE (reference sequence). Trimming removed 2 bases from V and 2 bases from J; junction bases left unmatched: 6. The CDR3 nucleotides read TGTGCCAGCAGCTTAGCTAGCGGGTTTGCCTACGAGCAGTACTTC. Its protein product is CASSLASGFAYEQYF.

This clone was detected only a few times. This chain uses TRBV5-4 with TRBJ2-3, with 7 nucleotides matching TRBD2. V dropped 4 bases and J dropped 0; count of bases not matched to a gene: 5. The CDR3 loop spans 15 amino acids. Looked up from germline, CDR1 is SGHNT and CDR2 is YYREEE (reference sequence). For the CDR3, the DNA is TGTGCCAGCAGCGGGGGGGGGTTTAGCACAGATACGCAGTATTTT. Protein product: CASSGGGFSTDTQYF. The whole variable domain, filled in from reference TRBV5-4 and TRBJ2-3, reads ETGVTQSPTHLIKTRGQQVTLRCSSQSGHNTVSWYQQALGQGPQFIFQYYREEENGRGNFPPRFSGLQFPNYSSELNVNALELDDSALYLCASSGGGFSTDTQYFGPGTRLTVL.